The T cell receptor (beta chain) described here comes from a study of somatic mutations in cytotoxic T cells in rheumatoid arthritis. Overall study results and limits: Patients with rheumatoid arthritis did not differ significantly from age-matched healthy controls in CD8+ T-cell clonality.

About this clone itself: Its cognate antigen is unknown.

The method was immunoSEQ multiplex PCR; TCRdb's version includes in-frame clones alone and lacks a portion of them. The sample consists of about 23,000 clones, around 80% of them appearing once. The CDR3 sequence is 14 residues long. Trimming pared 2 bases from V and 2 bases from J, leaving 9 bases between. Germline CDR1 SGHTA, CDR2 FQGNSA. This sequence originates from an adult with rheumatoid arthritis. This chain links TRBV7-2 with TRBJ2-5; D may match TRBD1 or TRBD2 (5 bases each). Sequencing was done on a sample of CD8+ T cells sorted from blood. The CDR3 DNA is TGTGCCAGCAGCTTATGGGGGTCACAAGAGACCCAGTACTTC. Translating it yields CASSLWGSQETQYF. Combining the CDR3 with reference TRBV7-2 and TRBJ2-5 gives the whole variable domain GAGVSQSPSNKVTEKGKDVELRCDPISGHTALYWYRQSLGQGLEFLIYFQGNSAPDKSGLPSDRFSAERTGGSVSTLTIQRTQQEDSAVYLCASSLWGSQETQYFGPGTRLLVL.